This passage covers 9 T cell receptor beta chains from one sample sequenced in a study of response to subunit inactivated influenza vaccine. MiXCR, run by TCRdb on the RT-PCR reads, gives a single entry per CDR3 protein. The sample includes hundreds of thousands of distinct CDR3 sequences, 11% to 15% of them seen just once. Source: PBMCs from blood, taken about 14 days before vaccination. The source of these receptors is a man aged 45-60 years who received an inactivated influenza vaccine.

This clonotype was counted only a few times. The rearrangement uses TRBV7-9 and TRBJ2-1; no clear D. Germline V gives CDR1 SEHNR, CDR2 FQNEAQ (reference sequence). V lost 5 bases and J lost 1, with 15 bases in between. The CDR3 loop spans 16 amino acids. The CDR3 nucleotides are TGTGCCAGCAGCCCCGGTGTGTGGGCTTCCTACAATGAGCAGTTCTTC. Protein sequence: CASSPGVWASYNEQFF.

This clonotype has just a few counts. This rearrangement joins TRBV15 to TRBJ1-6; D call uncertain. V gave up 1 base and J gave up 8 bases, with 15 bases separating them. Germline lookup yields CDR1 LNHNV and CDR2 YYDKDF (reference sequence). CDR3 length equals 16 residues. CDR3 nucleotides: TGTGCCACCAGCAGAGGCCTATCAGGACGCTATTCACCCCTCCACTTT. It encodes CATSRGLSGRYSPLHF.

The J gene is TRBJ1-6, the V gene TRBV3-1; possibly TRBD1 for D (6 bases). From germline, CDR1 is LGHDT and CDR2 YNNKEL (reference sequence). This CDR3 has 15 residues. The ends were cut back, 1 base at V and 7 bases at J, with 11 bases in the middle. The CDR3 loop is CASSQGNRANSPLHF. The CDR3 region has the DNA TGTGCCAGCAGCCAAGGGAACAGGGCCAATTCACCCCTCCACTTT.

This clonotype was found a few times. The chain recombines TRBV7-8 with TRBJ2-1; 10 nucleotides align to TRBD1. The CDR3 covers 17 residues. CDR1 is SGHVS and CDR2 is FQNEAQ in the germline V gene. Trimming at V came to 0 bases and at J to 6 bases, leaving 8 bases not matched to a gene. The DNA of the CDR3 is TGTGCCAGCAGCTTAGCGGCGGGACAGGGGTTCGGCAATGAGCAGTTCTTC. As protein: CASSLAAGQGFGNEQFF.

Only a few counts were recorded for this clonotype. This rearrangement joins TRBV27 to TRBJ2-7; 7 nucleotides agree with TRBD1. V was pared by 6 bases and J by 4 bases, with 12 bases of the junction left unmatched. Germline CDR1 MNHEY, CDR2 SMNVEV (reference sequence). The CDR3 runs to 15 residues. CDR3 in DNA: TGTGCCAGCAGGGCGAACCGGGACAGTTTATACGAGCAGTACTTC. Amino acids: CASRANRDSLYEQYF.

This clonotype has just a few counts. This rearrangement joins TRBV30 to TRBJ2-2, with D uncertain. The V end was cut by 2 bases, the J end by 6 bases, with 7 bases between. Germline V gives CDR1 GTSNPN, CDR2 SVGIG (reference sequence). This CDR3 comprises 12 residues. The CDR3 here is CAWSLTAGELFF. The CDR3 DNA reads TGTGCCTGGAGTTTAACAGCCGGGGAGCTGTTTTTT. Full variable domain (outside the CDR3, taken from reference TRBV30 and TRBJ2-2): SQTIHQWPATLVQPVGSPLSLECTVEGTSNPNLYWYRQAAGRGLQLLFYSVGIGQISSEVPQNLSASRPQDRQFILSSKKLLLSDSGFYLCAWSLTAGELFFGEGSRLTVL.

To note about this clonotype: This may be a read error: a much more frequent sequence differs by one nucleotide. The CDR3 is CDSSSDPGDEQFF. The CDR3 DNA reads TGCGACAGCAGCTCCGACCCGGGGGATGAGCAGTTCTTC. The rearrangement links TRBV5-1 to TRBJ2-1; tentatively, D is TRBD2 (6 bases). Per the germline V gene, CDR1 is SGHRS and CDR2 is YFSETQ. The CDR3 totals 13 residues. The entire variable domain, with the rest obtained from reference TRBV5-1 and TRBJ2-1, is as follows: KAGVTQTPRYLIKTRGQQVTLSCSPISGHRSVSWYQQTPGQGLQFLFEYFSETQRNKGNFPGRFSGRQFSNSRSEMNVSTLELGDSALYLCDSSSDPGDEQFFGPGTRLTVL.

The genes are TRBV20-1 and TRBJ2-3; 11 nucleotides line up with TRBD2. Germline CDR1 and CDR2: DFQATT and SNEGSKA (reference sequence). Trimming removed 6 bases from V and 3 bases from J; junction bases left unmatched: 8. The CDR3 runs 15 residues. The DNA for the CDR3 is TGCAGTGCCGCACTAGCGGGAGATGGGACAGATACGCAGTATTTT. This translates into CSAALAGDGTDTQYF.

This clonotype has only a few counts. The CDR3 DNA reads TGTGCCAGCAGCTTAGCGCGCGCGGGATTAGGCGAGACCCAGTACTTC. It yields the protein CASSLARAGLGETQYF. The chain carries TRBV11-1 and TRBJ2-5; weak D call: TRBD2 (6 bases). The CDR3 has 16 residues. From germline, CDR1 is SGHAT and CDR2 FQDESV (reference sequence). V was shortened by 0 bases and J by 5 bases, with 16 bases between the two germline ends.